What follows are 21 T cell receptor beta chains derived from one specimen sequenced in a study of blood T cells in healthy people across ages. Together with a sample-barcoded 5' primer, a J-beta primer mix was included in a second PCR lasting roughly 6 to 12 cycles. TCRdb recomputed calls from the 5' RACE reads with MiXCR, one row per CDR3 protein. The data hold some 890,000 distinct CDR3 sequences, with roughly 28% observed a single time. These data are also associated with another study on T cells of mothers and their children.

Sequencing used blood. Every receptor here comes from a woman aged 40-49 years in good health.

Details on this clonotype: A read error may be the cause here, since a much bigger clone is one base away. The V and J genes are TRBV7-2 and TRBJ1-2, with 10 bases aligning to TRBD1. The CDR3 is made up of 15 amino acids. V shed 7 bases, J shed 4 bases, and the junction held 9 bases outside the gene matches. Germline assignment: CDR1 SGHTA and CDR2 FQGNSA. The CDR3 reads CASNIPGQGCYGYTF. CDR3 DNA: TGTGCCAGCAACATCCCGGGACAGGGGTGCTATGGCTACACCTTC. The full variable domain, in which reference TRBV7-2 and TRBJ1-2 provide the parts outside the CDR3, is GAGVSQSPSNKVTEKGKDVELRCDPISGHTALYWYRQSLGQGLEFLIYFQGNSAPDKSGLPSDRFSAERTGGSVSTLTIQRTQQEDSAVYLCASNIPGQGCYGYTFGSGTRLTVV.

In the case of this clonotype: This may stem from a read error, because a much larger clone lies one nucleotide away. The V and J genes are TRBV7-8 and TRBJ2-5; 9 bases agree with TRBD2. Germline-derived CDR1 and CDR2 are SGHVS and FQNEAQ. The CDR3 is 15 residues long. J gave up 11 bases and V 3 bases, and 13 bases lay outside the gene matches. The CDR3 loop reads CASSFVPSGANEQYF. CDR3 coding DNA: TGTGCCAGCAGCTTCGTACCTAGCGGGGCAAATGAGCAGTACTTC.

This clonotype was seen just once. No DNA is shown, since the ends of the CDR3 on it are uncertain; the CDR3 is the one TCRdb lists. V is TRBV9 and J is TRBJ2-2; the table names TRBD1, a call not compared with the DNA. The CDR3 sequence runs 17 residues, both termini included. CDR1 and CDR2 (germline): SGDLS, YYNGEE. CDR3 sequence reads: CASSVGSGAWYTGERFF.

This clonotype was found a few times. The chain uses TRBV20-1 and TRBJ1-1; D uncertain. Germline lookup yields CDR1 DFQATT and CDR2 SNEGSKA (reference sequence). Trimming left V 5 bases short and J 5 bases short, with 9 bases between. The CDR3 runs 11 residues. The CDR3: CSAFRLTEAFF. The CDR3 DNA follows: TGCAGTGCTTTCAGACTTACTGAAGCTTTCTTT.

This clonotype has at least ten counts. In DNA form, the CDR3 reads TGTGCCAGCAGCTTCCGACAGGGGTGGACCTACGAGCAGTACTTC. Amino acid sequence: CASSFRQGWTYEQYF. The rearrangement uses TRBV7-2 and TRBJ2-7; 8 nucleotides agree with TRBD1. The trim removed 3 bases at V and 2 bases at J, leaving 6 bases unmatched. Germline V gene sequence: CDR1 SGHTA, CDR2 FQGNSA. The CDR3 is 15 residues long.

This chain uses TRBV6-1 with TRBJ2-1; D assignment may be TRBD1 or TRBD2 (5 bases each). Per the germline V gene, CDR1 is MNHNS and CDR2 is SASEGT. Trimming shortened V by 1 base and J by 4 bases, and 20 bases separated the two germline ends. The CDR3 extends over 18 amino acids. The chain's CDR3 is CASSEGMRGRAVYNEQFF. The CDR3 DNA reads as TGTGCCAGCAGTGAAGGCATGAGGGGCAGGGCGGTTTACAATGAGCAGTTCTTC.

The chain links TRBV28 to TRBJ1-2, with a weak D call TRBD1 (6 bases). This CDR3 is built from 15 residues. Germline V gene lookup returns CDR1 MDHEN and CDR2 SYDVKM. The V end was cut by 3 bases, the J end by 4 bases, with 15 bases between. CDR3 amino acids: CASSFPPGGAYGYTF. DNA for the CDR3: TGTGCCAGCAGTTTCCCCCCCGGGGGCGCCTATGGCTACACCTTC.

This clonotype was seen only a few times. The chain is built from TRBV20-1 and TRBJ2-1; 9 bases fit TRBD2. CDR3 length: 14 amino acids. The germline CDR1 and CDR2 sequences are DFQATT and SNEGSKA (reference sequence). With 6 bases clipped from V and 3 bases from J, the junction kept 6 bases outside the gene matches. CDR3 DNA sequence: TGCAGTGCCCCCGGGACTAGCTTCTACAATGAGCAGTTCTTC. Its protein is CSAPGTSFYNEQFF.

In its sample, this clonotype was seen many times. V gene TRBV28 combines with J gene TRBJ1-4; 7 bases map to TRBD1. The junction had 7 bases not matched to a gene; V was cut back by 6 bases and J by 0 bases. CDR3 size: 16 residues. The germline V gene encodes CDR1 MDHEN and CDR2 SYDVKM. The CDR3 DNA follows: TGTGCCAGCAGATCCGGGACAGCTACAACTAATGAAAAACTGTTTTTT. Its translation: CASRSGTATTNEKLFF.

Many counts were recorded for this clonotype. The V call is TRBV2, the J call TRBJ2-3; 8 bases align to TRBD2. V trimming: 8 bases; J trimming: 2 bases; junction bases outside the gene matches: 9. The length of the CDR3 is 15 residues. CDR1 SNHLY and CDR2 FYNNEI come from the germline V gene. The CDR3 protein is CASGRLASHTDTQYF. DNA of the CDR3: TGTGCCAGCGGGCGACTAGCGAGTCACACAGATACGCAGTATTTT.

The V and J genes are TRBV6-4 and TRBJ2-1, with D perhaps matching TRBD2 (6 bases). The CDR3 covers 15 residues. Germline CDR1 and CDR2: MRHNA and SNTAGT. The V end was cut by 0 bases, the J end by 3 bases, with 9 bases between. CDR3 in amino acids: CASSDSAEGYNEQFF. DNA for the CDR3: TGTGCCAGCAGTGACTCAGCGGAGGGCTACAATGAGCAGTTCTTC.

To note about this clonotype: A much larger clone differs from this one at a single base, so this may be a read error. V is TRBV6-5 and J is TRBJ1-2; possibly TRBD1 for D (5 bases). CDR1 is MNHEY and CDR2 is SVGAGI in the germline V gene. The CDR3 loop spans 12 amino acids. The CDR3 sequence: CANSYGAHGYTF. CDR3 sequence (DNA): TGTGCCAACAGTTATGGGGCGCATGGCTACACCTTC.

J is TRBJ1-2 and V is TRBV20-1; 8 bases match TRBD1. Trimming cost V 5 bases and J 6 bases; bases outside gene matches: 14. Germline assignment: CDR1 DFQATT and CDR2 SNEGSKA (reference sequence). The CDR3 spans 15 residues. In nucleotides, the CDR3 is TGCAGTGCTCCCGGGACAGGACAGCGGTCCAATGGCTACACCTTC. It codes for CSAPGTGQRSNGYTF.

This sequence joins TRBV4-1 and TRBJ2-7; 8 bases are a match to TRBD1. The J call may be mistaken, given a closer DNA end match to TRBJ2-5. The CDR3 totals 15 residues. Germline loops: CDR1 MGHRA, CDR2 YSYEKL. DNA of the CDR3: TGCGCCAGCAGCCAAGACAGGGGGCGCGGGGAGACCCAGTACTTC. It translates to CASSQDRGRGETQYF.

This clonotype occurred many times. The chain joins TRBV20-1 to TRBJ1-5; D unresolved. Germline lookup yields CDR1 DFQATT and CDR2 SNEGSKA (reference sequence). V was cut by 5 bases and J by 4 bases, with 9 bases left in between. The CDR3 length is 12 residues. CDR3 bases: TGCAGTGCTGGTCAGAGTAATCAGCCCCAGCATTTT. It translates to CSAGQSNQPQHF.

In this sample, this clonotype turned up a few times. A single base separates this from a much larger clone, so it may be a read error. The rearrangement links TRBV20-1 to TRBJ2-7; 9 bases are a match to TRBD1. V lost 5 bases, J lost 2 bases, and 7 bases stayed unmatched. Germline V gene data show CDR1 as DFQATT and CDR2 as SNEGSKA (reference sequence). The CDR3 consists of 14 residues. The CDR3 reads CSASGTGCTYEQYF. The CDR3, as DNA: TGCAGTGCTTCGGGGACAGGGTGTACCTACGAGCAGTACTTC.

This clonotype was recorded many times. J is TRBJ1-6 and V is TRBV28; a weak D match, TRBD1 (5 bases). The CDR3 totals 15 residues. Trimming stripped 6 bases from V and 7 bases from J, with 16 bases between. Germline V gives CDR1 MDHEN, CDR2 SYDVKM. The chain's CDR3 is CASRGSGEGNSPLHF. For the CDR3, the DNA is TGTGCCAGCAGGGGCTCTGGAGAGGGGAATTCACCCCTCCACTTT.

This clonotype was recorded a few times. The rearrangement uses TRBV3-1 and TRBJ2-4; 13 bases are shared with TRBD2. Per the germline V gene, CDR1 is LGHDT and CDR2 is YNNKEL (reference sequence). There are 19 residues in the CDR3. V lost 4 bases to trimming and J lost 0 bases; unmatched junction nucleotides: 9. This CDR3 reads CASSRGLAGASLAKNIQYF. Written as DNA, the CDR3 is TGTGCCAGCAGCCGCGGACTAGCGGGGGCCTCACTAGCCAAAAACATTCAGTACTTC.

This clonotype was counted between two and nine times. The V call is TRBV6-5, the J call TRBJ1-1; TRBD1 agrees at 10 bases. The trim removed 2 bases at V and 2 bases at J, leaving 2 bases unmatched. The germline V gene encodes CDR1 MNHEY and CDR2 SVGAGI. The CDR3 has 15 amino acids. The CDR3 region has the DNA TGTGCCAGCAGTTACGACAGGGGGCGAAACACTGAAGCTTTCTTT. It translates to CASSYDRGRNTEAFF.

For this clonotype: Mismatch with germline at one junction end may stem from a read error. V is TRBV5-1 and J is TRBJ2-1; 11 bases are a match to TRBD2. Germline assignment: CDR1 SGHRS and CDR2 YFSETQ. This CDR3 comprises 16 residues. The CDR3: CASMGLAGGLYNGQFF. The CDR3 nucleotides are TGCGCCAGCATGGGGCTAGCGGGGGGACTGTACAATGGGCAGTTCTTC.

The sample holds one count of this clonotype. The V and J genes are TRBV21-1 and TRBJ2-7. TRBV21-1 constitutes a pseudogene. This CDR3 comprises 13 residues. The CDR3 DNA sequence: TGTGCCAGCAGCAAAGGGTCTAAGTACGAGCAGTACTTC. Its translation is CASSKGSKYEQYF.